A selection of T cell receptor beta chains follows, all from one sample in a study of CD8 T cells in ankylosing spondylitis. Each CDR3 protein is one row after TCRdb ran MiXCR on the 5' RACE reads. The table has 700,000 to 850,000 distinct CDR3 sequences, 10% to 15% seen once; the top ten hold about 0.5%. Sequencing used blood, either unsorted or a sorted T cell fraction (not recorded which). Source of these receptors: a male donor with ankylosing spondylitis. The CDR3 runs from the conserved cysteine through the conserved F or W. D genes are given only for firm matches. Only part of the rows carry a size: once, few, many, or a class if the clone is expanded.

TRBV20-1	TRBJ1-2	.	few	CSARVRDGYGYTF	TGCAGTGCTAGAGTCCGGGACGGATATGGCTACACCTTC
TRBV6-6	TRBJ2-3	.	few	CASSYDSRTDTQYF	TGTGCCAGCAGTTATGACTCGAGGACAGATACGCAGTATTTT
TRBV5-1	TRBJ1-4	.	few	CASSWGRGNEKLFF	TGCGCCAGCAGCTGGGGGCGTGGAAATGAAAAACTGTTTTTT
TRBV18	TRBJ1-2	TRBD1	few	CASSMDRENGYTF	TGTGCCAGCTCAATGGACAGGGAGAACGGCTACACCTTC
TRBV10-3	TRBJ2-7	TRBD1	few	CAIRGTGDRQYF	TGTGCCATCAGAGGGACAGGGGATCGTCAGTACTTC
TRBV29-1	TRBJ1-5	.	.	CSVEDRAGMPQHF	TGCAGCGTTGAAGACCGGGCCGGAATGCCCCAGCATTTT
TRBV6-5	TRBJ2-2	.	few	CASKLPHGELFF	TGTGCCAGCAAGCTTCCTCACGGGGAGCTGTTTTTT
TRBV29-1	TRBJ2-7	.	.	CSVGVLGYEQYF	TGCAGCGTTGGAGTTTTGGGCTACGAGCAGTACTTC
TRBV10-3	TRBJ2-1	TRBD2	few	CAIQGLAGNEQFF	TGTGCCATCCAGGGACTAGCGGGGAATGAGCAGTTCTTC
TRBV2	TRBJ2-7	TRBD2	.	CASMGRGRATEQYF	TGTGCCAGCATGGGTCGTGGGAGGGCCACCGAGCAGTACTTC
TRBV2	TRBJ2-3	.	few	CASPRRWGSTDTQYF	TGTGCCAGCCCCCGGAGATGGGGTTCCACAGATACGCAGTATTTT
TRBV6-5	TRBJ2-3	.	.	CASSYVGTDTQYF	TGTGCCAGCAGTTATGTCGGCACAGATACGCAGTATTTT
TRBV5-1	TRBJ2-7	.	.	CASGDSGGSYEQYF	TGCGCCAGCGGCGACAGCGGAGGCTCCTACGAGCAGTACTTC
TRBV10-1	TRBJ2-3	TRBD2	.	CASKAREGDTDTQYF	TGCGCCAGCAAAGCGCGGGAGGGAGACACAGATACGCAGTATTTT
TRBV27	TRBJ1-2	.	.	CASSFVGAGANYGYTF	TGTGCCAGCAGTTTCGTGGGGGCTGGAGCTAACTATGGCTACACCTTC
TRBV19	TRBJ2-5	TRBD1	.	CASSIRRTGWDGETQYF	TGTGCCAGTAGTATTCGCCGGACAGGTTGGGACGGAGAGACCCAGTACTTC
TRBV11-1	TRBJ1-1	.	many	CASSDRRSNTEAFF	TGTGCCAGCAGCGATCGACGGTCGAACACTGAAGCTTTCTTT
TRBV20-1	TRBJ1-1	.	many	CSARDVGGRWNTEAFF	TGCAGTGCTAGAGATGTCGGGGGGCGATGGAACACTGAAGCTTTCTTT
TRBV20-1	TRBJ2-3	.	.	CSAWDAGDTQYF	TGCAGTGCATGGGACGCAGGAGATACGCAGTATTTT
TRBV5-1	TRBJ1-2	.	many	CASSFLKDGGGYTF	TGCGCCAGCAGCTTCCTAAAAGATGGTGGCGGCTACACCTTC
TRBV20-1	TRBJ2-3	TRBD2	.	CSAPTSGFSTDTQYF	TGCAGTGCGCCTACTAGCGGTTTTAGCACAGATACGCAGTATTTT
TRBV27	TRBJ2-7	TRBD2	.	CASSWGTSGRGQYF	TGTGCCAGCAGTTGGGGGACTAGCGGGAGAGGGCAGTACTTC